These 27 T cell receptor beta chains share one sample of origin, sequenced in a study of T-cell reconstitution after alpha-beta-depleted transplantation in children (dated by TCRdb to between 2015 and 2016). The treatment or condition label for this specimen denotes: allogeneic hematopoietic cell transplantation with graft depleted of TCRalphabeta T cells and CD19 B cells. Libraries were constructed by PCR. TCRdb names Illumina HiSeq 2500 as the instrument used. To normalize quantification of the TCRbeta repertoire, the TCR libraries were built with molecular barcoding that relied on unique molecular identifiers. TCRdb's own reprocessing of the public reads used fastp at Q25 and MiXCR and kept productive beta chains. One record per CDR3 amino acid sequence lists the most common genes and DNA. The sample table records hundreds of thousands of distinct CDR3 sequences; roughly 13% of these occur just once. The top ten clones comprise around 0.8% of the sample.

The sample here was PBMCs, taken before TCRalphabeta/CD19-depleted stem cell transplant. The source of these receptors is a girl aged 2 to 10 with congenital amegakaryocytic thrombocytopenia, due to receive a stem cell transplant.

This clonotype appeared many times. CDR3: CASSSASGFTEQFF. CDR3 in DNA: TGTGCCAGCAGCTCGGCTAGCGGGTTTACTGAGCAGTTCTTC. The chain combines TRBV7-9 with TRBJ2-1, with 8 bases aligning to TRBD2. V shed 4 bases and J 9 bases; nucleotides not matched to a gene: 8. Germline CDR1 reads SEHNR; CDR2 reads FQNEAQ (reference sequence). The CDR3 is made up of 14 amino acids. The full variable domain, its missing parts supplied by reference TRBV7-9 and TRBJ2-1, is DTGVSQNPRHKITKRGQNVTFRCDPISEHNRLYWYRQTLGQGPEFLTYFQNEAQLEKSRLLSDRFSAERPKGSFSTLEIQRTEQGDSAMYLCASSSASGFTEQFFGPGTRLTVL.

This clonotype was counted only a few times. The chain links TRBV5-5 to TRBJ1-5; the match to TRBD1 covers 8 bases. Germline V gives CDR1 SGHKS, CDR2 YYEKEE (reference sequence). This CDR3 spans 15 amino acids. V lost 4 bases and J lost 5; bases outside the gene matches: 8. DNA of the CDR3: TGTGCCAGCAGCCTAACTCAGGGGGCCTATCAGCCCCAGCATTTT. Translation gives CASSLTQGAYQPQHF.

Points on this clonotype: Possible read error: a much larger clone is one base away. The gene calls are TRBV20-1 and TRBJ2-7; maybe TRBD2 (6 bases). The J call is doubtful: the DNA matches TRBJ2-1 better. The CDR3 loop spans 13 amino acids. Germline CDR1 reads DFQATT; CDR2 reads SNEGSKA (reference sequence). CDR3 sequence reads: CSARRGATYEQFF. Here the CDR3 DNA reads TGCAGTGCCAGGCGGGGCGCCACCTACGAGCAGTTCTTC.

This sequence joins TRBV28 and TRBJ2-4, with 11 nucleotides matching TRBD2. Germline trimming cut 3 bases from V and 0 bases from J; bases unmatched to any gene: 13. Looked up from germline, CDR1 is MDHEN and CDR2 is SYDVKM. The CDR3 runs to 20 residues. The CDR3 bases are TGTGCCAGCAGTTTGGGGCTCACTAGCGGGGGATACCTAGCCAAAAACATTCAGTACTTC. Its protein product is CASSLGLTSGGYLAKNIQYF.

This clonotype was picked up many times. CDR3 bases: TGCGCCAGCAGCCAGGGACAGGAACGTTCCTACGAGCAGTACTTC. This translates into CASSQGQERSYEQYF. This rearrangement joins TRBV4-1 to TRBJ2-7; 8 bases agree with TRBD1. CDR1 is MGHRA and CDR2 is YSYEKL in the germline V gene. V shed 3 bases, J shed 1 base, and the junction held 5 bases outside the gene matches. The CDR3 runs 15 residues.

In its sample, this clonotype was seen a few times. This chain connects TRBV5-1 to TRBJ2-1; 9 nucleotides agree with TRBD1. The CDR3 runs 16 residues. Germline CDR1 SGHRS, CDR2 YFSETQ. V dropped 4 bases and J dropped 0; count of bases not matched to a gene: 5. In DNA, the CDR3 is TGCGCCAGCAGCGACATGGGACAGGGCTCCTACAATGAGCAGTTCTTC. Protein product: CASSDMGQGSYNEQFF.

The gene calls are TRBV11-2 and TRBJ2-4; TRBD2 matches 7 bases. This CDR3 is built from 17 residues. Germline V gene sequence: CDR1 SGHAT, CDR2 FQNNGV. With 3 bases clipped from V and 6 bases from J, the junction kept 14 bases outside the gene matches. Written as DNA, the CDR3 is TGTGCCAGCAGCTTGCTCCCTCTGAGGGAGCGGGGAAACATTCAGTACTTC. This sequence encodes CASSLLPLRERGNIQYF.

CDR3 DNA sequence: TGCAGTGCTAGTTGGCAGCGGGAGGCCTACGAGCAGTACTTC. Amino acids: CSASWQREAYEQYF. The V call is TRBV20-1, the J call TRBJ2-7; 9 nucleotides agree with TRBD2. Germline V CDR1 and CDR2: DFQATT, SNEGSKA (reference sequence). J was trimmed by 2 bases and V by 3 bases; bases with no gene match: 5. The CDR3 spans 14 residues.

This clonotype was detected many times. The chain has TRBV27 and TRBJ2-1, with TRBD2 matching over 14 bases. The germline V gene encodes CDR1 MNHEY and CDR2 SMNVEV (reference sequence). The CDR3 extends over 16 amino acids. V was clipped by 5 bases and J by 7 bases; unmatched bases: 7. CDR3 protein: CASSLWTSGGRNEQFF. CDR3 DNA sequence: TGTGCCAGCAGTCTCTGGACTAGCGGGGGGAGGAATGAGCAGTTCTTC.

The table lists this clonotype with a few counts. CDR3 nucleotide sequence: TGTGCCAGCAGCCTAAGCTTGCCTGGGGCCAACGTCCTGACTTTC. Its translation is CASSLSLPGANVLTF. The J gene is TRBJ2-6, the V gene TRBV7-3; D is unresolved. The germline V and J ends were trimmed by 5 bases and 2 bases, with 10 bases remaining between them. Germline V gene sequence: CDR1 SGHTA, CDR2 FQGTGA. The CDR3 totals 15 residues.

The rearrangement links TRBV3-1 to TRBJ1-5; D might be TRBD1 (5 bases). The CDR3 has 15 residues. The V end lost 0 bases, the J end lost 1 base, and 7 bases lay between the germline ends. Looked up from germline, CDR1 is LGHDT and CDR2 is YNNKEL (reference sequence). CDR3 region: CASSQDRGSNQPQHF. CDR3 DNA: TGTGCCAGCAGCCAAGATAGGGGAAGCAATCAGCCCCAGCATTTT. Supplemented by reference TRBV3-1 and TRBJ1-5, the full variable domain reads DTAVSQTPKYLVTQMGNDKSIKCEQNLGHDTMYWYKQDSKKFLKIMFSYNNKELIINETVPNRFSPKSPDKAHLNLHINSLELGDSAVYFCASSQDRGSNQPQHFGDGTRLSIL.

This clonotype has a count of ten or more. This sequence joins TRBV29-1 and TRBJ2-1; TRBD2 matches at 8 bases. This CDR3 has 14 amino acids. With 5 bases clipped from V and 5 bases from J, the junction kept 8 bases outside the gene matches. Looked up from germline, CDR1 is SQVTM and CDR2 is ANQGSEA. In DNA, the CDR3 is TGCAGCGTTAACGGGAGGGCCGGTAACAATGAGCAGTTCTTC. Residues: CSVNGRAGNNEQFF.

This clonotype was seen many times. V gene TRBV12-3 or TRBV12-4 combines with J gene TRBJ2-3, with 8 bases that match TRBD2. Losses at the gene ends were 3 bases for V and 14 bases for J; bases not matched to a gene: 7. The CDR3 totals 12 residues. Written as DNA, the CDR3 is TGTGCCAGCAGTTTGTCCGGGACTAGATTGTATTTT. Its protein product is CASSLSGTRLYF.

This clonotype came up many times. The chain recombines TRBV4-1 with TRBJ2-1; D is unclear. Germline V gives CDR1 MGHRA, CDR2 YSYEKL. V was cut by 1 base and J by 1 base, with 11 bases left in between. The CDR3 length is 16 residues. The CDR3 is CASSQGEQTSYNEQFF. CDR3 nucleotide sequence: TGCGCCAGCAGCCAAGGGGAACAGACTTCCTACAATGAGCAGTTCTTC.

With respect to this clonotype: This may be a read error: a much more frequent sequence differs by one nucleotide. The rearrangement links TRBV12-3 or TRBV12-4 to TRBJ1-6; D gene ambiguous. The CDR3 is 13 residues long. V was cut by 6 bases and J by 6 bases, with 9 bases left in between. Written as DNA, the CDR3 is TGTGCCAGCAGCCCACCCTTTAATTCACCCCTCCACTTT. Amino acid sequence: CASSPPFNSPLHF.

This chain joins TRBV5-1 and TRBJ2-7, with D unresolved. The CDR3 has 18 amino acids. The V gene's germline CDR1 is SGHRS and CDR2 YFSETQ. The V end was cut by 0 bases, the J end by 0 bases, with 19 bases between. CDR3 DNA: TGCGCCAGCAGCTTGGAAGGCTTGGGTAGGGCTAGCTCCTACGAGCAGTACTTC. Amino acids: CASSLEGLGRASSYEQYF.

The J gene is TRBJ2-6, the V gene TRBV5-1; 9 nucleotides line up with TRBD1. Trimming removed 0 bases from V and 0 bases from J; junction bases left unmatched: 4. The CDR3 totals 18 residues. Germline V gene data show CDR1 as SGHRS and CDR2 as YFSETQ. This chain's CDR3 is CASSLATGGSSGANVLTF. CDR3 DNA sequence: TGCGCCAGCAGCTTGGCGACAGGGGGAAGCTCTGGGGCCAACGTCCTGACTTTC.

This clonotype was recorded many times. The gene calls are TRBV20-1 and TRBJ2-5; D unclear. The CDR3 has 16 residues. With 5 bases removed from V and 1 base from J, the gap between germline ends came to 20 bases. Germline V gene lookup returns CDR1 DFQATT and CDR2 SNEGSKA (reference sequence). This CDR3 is CSARSIEVFIQETQYF. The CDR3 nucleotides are TGCAGTGCTCGTTCGATTGAGGTATTCATCCAAGAGACCCAGTACTTC.

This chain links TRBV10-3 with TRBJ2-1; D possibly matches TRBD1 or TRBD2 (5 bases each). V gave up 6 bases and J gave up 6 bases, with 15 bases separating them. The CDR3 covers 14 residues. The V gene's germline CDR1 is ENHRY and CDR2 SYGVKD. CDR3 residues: CAIRSGTPGNEQFF. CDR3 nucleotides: TGTGCCATCAGATCCGGGACCCCGGGCAATGAGCAGTTCTTC.

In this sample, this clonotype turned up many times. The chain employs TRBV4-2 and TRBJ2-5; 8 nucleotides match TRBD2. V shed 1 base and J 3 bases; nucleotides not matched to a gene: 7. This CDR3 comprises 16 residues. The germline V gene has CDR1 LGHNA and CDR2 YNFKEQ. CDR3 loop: CASSQGTSSLEETQYF. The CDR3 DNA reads TGTGCCAGCAGCCAAGGGACTAGCAGTTTGGAAGAGACCCAGTACTTC.

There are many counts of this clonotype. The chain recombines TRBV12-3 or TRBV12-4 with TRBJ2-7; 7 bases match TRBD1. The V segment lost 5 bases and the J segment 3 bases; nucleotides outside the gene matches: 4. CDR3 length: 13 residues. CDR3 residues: CASSGTESYEQYF. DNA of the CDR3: TGTGCCAGCAGTGGGACAGAGAGCTACGAGCAGTACTTC.

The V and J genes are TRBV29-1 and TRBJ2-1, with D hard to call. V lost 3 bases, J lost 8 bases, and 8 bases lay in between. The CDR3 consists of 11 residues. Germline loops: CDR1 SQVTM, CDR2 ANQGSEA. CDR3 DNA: TGCAGCGTTGAGGCGTGGGATGAGCAGTTCTTC. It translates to CSVEAWDEQFF.

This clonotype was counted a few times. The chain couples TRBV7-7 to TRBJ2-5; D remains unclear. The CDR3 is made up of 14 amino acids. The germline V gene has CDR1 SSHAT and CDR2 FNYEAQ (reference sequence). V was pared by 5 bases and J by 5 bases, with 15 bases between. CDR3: CASSLSGPLETQYF. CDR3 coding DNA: TGTGCCAGCAGCCTAAGTGGGCCCTTGGAGACCCAGTACTTC.

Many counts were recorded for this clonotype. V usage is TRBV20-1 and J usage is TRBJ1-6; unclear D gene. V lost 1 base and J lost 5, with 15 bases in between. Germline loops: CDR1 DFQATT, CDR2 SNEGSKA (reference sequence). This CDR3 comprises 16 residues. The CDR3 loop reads CSARGNVSRHNSPLHF. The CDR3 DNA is TGCAGTGCTAGAGGGAACGTGTCGAGGCATAATTCACCCCTCCACTTT.

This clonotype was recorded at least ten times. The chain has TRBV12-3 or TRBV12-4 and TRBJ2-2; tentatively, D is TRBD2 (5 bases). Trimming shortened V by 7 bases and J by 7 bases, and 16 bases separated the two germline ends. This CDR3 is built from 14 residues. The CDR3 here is CASTTRLEVGELFF. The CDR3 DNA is TGTGCCAGCACCACAAGACTGGAGGTCGGGGAGCTGTTTTTT.

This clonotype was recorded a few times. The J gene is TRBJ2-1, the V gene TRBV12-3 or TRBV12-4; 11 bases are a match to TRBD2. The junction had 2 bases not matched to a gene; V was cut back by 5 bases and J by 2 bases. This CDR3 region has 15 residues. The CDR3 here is CASSPSGRPYNEQFF. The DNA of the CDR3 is TGTGCCAGCAGTCCTAGCGGGAGGCCCTACAATGAGCAGTTCTTC.

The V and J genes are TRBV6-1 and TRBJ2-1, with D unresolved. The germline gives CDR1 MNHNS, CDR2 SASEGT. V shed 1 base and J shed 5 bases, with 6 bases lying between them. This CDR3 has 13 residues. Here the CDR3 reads CASSEEVHNEQFF. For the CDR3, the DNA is TGTGCCAGCAGTGAAGAGGTACACAATGAGCAGTTCTTC.